This T cell receptor beta chain was found in a study of T cell responses to AZD1222 COVID-19 vaccine. The CDR3 extends over 13 amino acids. V was clipped by 3 bases and J by 6 bases; unmatched bases: 1. Germline V CDR1 and CDR2: SGHDT, YYEEEE. Turning to this clone: What it recognizes is unknown.

Study-level results: Spike was spanned by vaccine-associated CD4 TCRs, which were dominant at 160-218 and 743-854. Spike-specific TCR breadth and depth grew following two AZD1222 doses.

Method: immunoSEQ multiplex PCR; TCRdb's copy keeps in-frame clones and lacks some. This sample has fewer than 250,000 clones, with roughly 91% found just once. Specimen: peripheral blood, collected on day 0 of MenACWY control vaccination. This clonotype was sampled from an adult in good health. This chain connects TRBV5-6 to TRBJ2-1, with 9 bases aligning to TRBD1. CDR3 sequence: CASSWDRVNEQFF. CDR3 DNA: TGTGCCAGCAGCTGGGACAGGGTCAATGAGCAGTTCTTC.